Here is one TCR beta chain with its context. Antigen: not known. The data belong to a study of persistence of HIV-infected CD4 T cells. The libraries were made with immunoSEQ version 4 in survey mode. Template was genomic DNA at around 9.7 ng/uL, with up to roughly 1 ug used per sample. Produced via immunoSEQ multiplex PCR; TCRdb's table is partial and in-frame only. The table lists 40,000 or so clones, about 87% of them singletons. Cells were stimulated nonspecifically with anti-CD3/anti-CD28 magnetic beads. CD4+ T cells upregulating both CD40 ligand and CD69 were sorted as responding cells. This CDR3 comprises 22 residues.

Sequencing used CD4+ T cells sorted from PBMCs after approximately 19-hour stimulation, obtained from a patient who received antiretroviral therapy. This TCR was recovered from an adult woman with HIV who was CMV-seropositive. V and J are TRBV21-1 and TRBJ2-7; TRBD1 was called by the table and not checked on the DNA. TRBV21-1 is a documented pseudogene. DNA of the CDR3: TGTGCCAGCAGCAAAACGCCTCCGATCCGGACACAGGGGGCCCTCATTCGCTACGAGCAGTACTTC. This translates into CASSKTPPIRTQGALIRYEQYF.